This is a list of T cell receptor beta chains from one sample in a study of cytomegalovirus exposure and HLA in healthy donors. Data came from immunoSEQ multiplex PCR; TCRdb stores just in-frame clones and leaves some out. The sample includes fewer than 250,000 clones, more than 70% of them seen just once. What was sequenced was PBMCs. The receptors derive from a man aged 40-50 years in good health and CMV-seropositive. CDR3s leave out the opening cysteine and the closing phenylalanine or tryptophan. The order of the fields is CDR3 length, clone size, V gene, CDR3 protein. Only part of the rows carry a size: once, few, many, or a class if the clone is expanded.

>12|few|TRBV5-6
ASSLPGSGETQY
>15|.|TRBV7-6
ASSLSPATSSYNEQF
>11|.|TRBV7-9
ASSRGTAEKLF
>12|.|TRBV7-2
ASSTRLAPYEQY
>12|once|TRBV25-1
ASSEWGSKETQY
>14|.|TRBV4-2
ASSFHPGVPNSPLH
>10|.|TRBV2
ASSEQVYEQY
>12|.|TRBV11-1
ASSFGRVSYEQY
>14|.|TRBV7-9
ASSSGTSGTKKTQY
>13|.|TRBV5-1
ASSLYGEGNQPQH
>10|.|TRBV6-5
ASSSTGNTIY
>13|few|TRBV6-1
ASRGQGVSGNTIY
>12|once|TRBV28
ASSDPGLSTEAF
>12|.|TRBV7-2
ASSLQDNNEKLF
>17|.|TRBV7-3
ASSFLPSGDRGLSGELF
>14|.|TRBV6-1
ASSEPWTGMNNEQY
>11|.|TRBV19
ATTGTKNTEAF
>12|.|TRBV5-1
ASSDPAGGETQY
>13|few|TRBV5-1
ASSSKPGGRETQY
>12|few|TRBV6-6
ASSPRGQGGGYT
>13|.|TRBV30
AWGRTSGFQETQY
>12|few|TRBV5-1
ASSLEQGAHEQY
>12|few|TRBV19
ATQRRGGANVLT
>11|few|TRBV14
ASTQGNSGELF
>10|few|TRBV2
AASRARDTQY
>12|once|TRBV28
ASSLIAGTGELF
>17|once|TRBV4-3
ASSLVGDGGALSTDTQY
>14|.|TRBV11-3
ASSNHLAGVADTQY
>13|.|TRBV29-1
SGMGDRSSYNEQF
>13|.|TRBV6-4
ASSDRGHTYNEQF
>12|.|TRBV11-2
ASSHQGLLYEQY
>9|few|TRBV2
ASSGGVEQY
>12|.|TRBV11-2
ASSLVRVEETQY
>17|few|TRBV9
ASSRFAGTSGRKNNEQF
>11|few|TRBV10-3
AISETVNYGYT
>12|.|TRBV11-1
ASRGTVGYTEAF
>13|once|TRBV7-7
ASSQRLAGIYEQY
>12|once|TRBV5-4
ASSLGRANYEQY
>13|.|TRBV19
ASSIEVRGRYGYT
>13|.|TRBV5-4
ASSLWGPANYGYT
>12|.|TRBV28
ASTGTSGNNEQF
>14|.|TRBV6-4
ASRNPGGAGDEKLF
>13|.|TRBV7-9
ASSGGGATNTEAF
>14|.|TRBV6-5
ASSSGLAGGIGTQY
>16|.|TRBV5-1
ASSLGGGPPSGANVLT
>13|.|TRBV18
ASSPTGTDLYEQY
>13|.|TRBV27
ASRAGTGGNQPQH
>13|once|TRBV7-2
ASSDGSLPNYGYT
>12|.|TRBV19
ASSIDTANTEAF
>14|.|TRBV6-5
ASSYSGELNTGELF
>11|.|TRBV2
ASSGIQGEKQY